One and the same sample provided the 14 T cell receptor beta chains below, sequenced in a study of human T cells and chemical hapten exposure. Sample time point: patch test 1, 2 weeks after DPC sensitization. Treatment specified: therapeutic diphenylcyclopropenone sensitization with weekly scalp DPC. Unfractionated whole blood yielded the extracted total RNA. Each CDR3 protein gets one entry after TCRdb re-called the RACE reads with MiXCR. The data contain 35,000 or so distinct CDR3 sequences, just under 6.5% of them singletons. The sample in question was whole blood, obtained in connection with sensitization to the hapten diphenylcyclopropenone (DPC). The origin of the receptors is a woman aged 30 to 39 with alopecia areata. Some clones in this sample may be carry-over from other donors' samples.

The CDR3 spells CAWSLLAGAAYNEQFF. The CDR3 DNA reads as TGTGCCTGGAGTCTCCTAGCGGGGGCGGCCTACAATGAGCAGTTCTTC. The V and J genes are TRBV30 and TRBJ2-1, with 10 bases that match TRBD2. The J segment lost 2 bases and the V segment lost 2 bases, leaving 6 bases of the junction unmatched. Germline CDR1 reads GTSNPN; CDR2 reads SVGIG (reference sequence). The CDR3 totals 16 residues.

CDR3 sequence: CASRPLGVRGTEAFF. The CDR3 bases are TGTGCCAGCAGGCCCTTGGGGGTGCGGGGCACTGAAGCTTTCTTT. The V gene is TRBV6-2 or TRBV6-3, the J gene TRBJ1-1, with a possible D match to TRBD1 (5 bases). V lost 6 bases to trimming and J lost 4 bases, with 18 bases between them. Germline assignment: CDR1 MNHEY and CDR2 SVGEGT. CDR3 length: 15 residues.

The chain combines TRBV12-3 or TRBV12-4 with TRBJ1-5; D is ambiguous. The CDR3 runs 15 residues. The V and J ends lost 1 base and 2 bases respectively, with 9 bases between them. This CDR3 is CASSLVVQGNQPQHF. DNA for the CDR3: TGTGCCAGCAGTTTAGTTGTCCAAGGCAATCAGCCCCAGCATTTT.

The chain employs TRBV19 and TRBJ2-7, with 8 bases fitting TRBD1. V lost 6 bases to trimming and J lost 5 bases; unmatched junction nucleotides: 9. The CDR3 is 14 residues long. Per the germline V gene, CDR1 is LNHDA and CDR2 is SQIVND (reference sequence). CDR3 in amino acids: CASSFIGQGHEQYF. CDR3 DNA sequence: TGTGCCAGTAGCTTCATAGGACAGGGCCACGAGCAGTACTTC.

Many counts were recorded for this clonotype. This sequence joins TRBV5-1 and TRBJ2-7, with 7 bases matching TRBD1. Germline V gene lookup returns CDR1 SGHRS and CDR2 YFSETQ. The ends lost 4 bases at V and 1 base at J; junction bases unmatched: 5. This CDR3 spans 14 amino acids. Here the CDR3 reads CASSPNRGSYEQYF. The CDR3, as DNA: TGCGCCAGCAGCCCCAACAGGGGATCCTACGAGCAGTACTTC.

The V call is TRBV6-5, the J call TRBJ1-5, with 9 nucleotides matching TRBD1. The trim removed 6 bases at V and 0 bases at J, leaving 9 bases unmatched. This CDR3 comprises 17 residues. Germline assignment: CDR1 MNHEY and CDR2 SVGAGI. In nucleotides, the CDR3 is TGTGCCAGCAGCCGAAAGGGACAGGGCAATAGCAATCAGCCCCAGCATTTT. This sequence encodes CASSRKGQGNSNQPQHF.

This clonotype has ten or more counts. The J gene is TRBJ2-3, the V gene TRBV5-5, with D perhaps matching TRBD1 or TRBD2 (6 bases each). CDR1 and CDR2 from the germline V gene are SGHKS and YYEKEE (reference sequence). This CDR3 comprises 17 residues. The V end lost 4 bases, the J end lost 3 bases, and 21 bases lay between the germline ends. The CDR3 nucleotides are TGTGCCAGCAGCCGGGGGCCCCCTGGCGGACCAACAGATACGCAGTATTTT. Encoded protein: CASSRGPPGGPTDTQYF.

Ten or more counts support this clonotype. The rearrangement joins TRBV15 to TRBJ2-2, with a possible D match to TRBD2 (6 bases). Germline V lookup: CDR1 LNHNV, CDR2 YYDKDF (reference sequence). There are 15 residues in the CDR3. Trimming left V 3 bases short and J 4 bases short, with 12 bases between. This CDR3 is CATSRDRDFTGELFF. CDR3 nucleotides: TGTGCCACCAGCAGGGACCGGGACTTCACCGGGGAGCTGTTTTTT.

This clonotype has more than one count but fewer than ten. The rearrangement joins TRBV12-3 or TRBV12-4 to TRBJ2-1; 10 bases align to TRBD1. The trim removed 6 bases at V and 5 bases at J, leaving 4 bases unmatched. The CDR3 length is 14 residues. CDR3 region: CASRRGQGNNEQFF. CDR3 DNA sequence: TGTGCCAGCAGACGGGGACAGGGGAACAATGAGCAGTTCTTC.

This clonotype was recorded many times. This chain links TRBV7-2 with TRBJ2-3, with 8 bases identical to TRBD1. Germline CDR1 is SGHTA and CDR2 is FQGNSA. The length of the CDR3 is 15 residues. V was clipped by 4 bases and J by 5 bases; unmatched bases: 8. The CDR3 nucleotides read TGTGCCAGCAGCTCCCCGACAGGGGCGGGAGATACGCAGTATTTT. Its protein product is CASSSPTGAGDTQYF. The variable domain in full, with the rest retrieved from reference TRBV7-2 and TRBJ2-3, is GAGVSQSPSNKVTEKGKDVELRCDPISGHTALYWYRQSLGQGLEFLIYFQGNSAPDKSGLPSDRFSAERTGGSVSTLTIQRTQQEDSAVYLCASSSPTGAGDTQYFGPGTRLTVL.

This clonotype was picked up a small number of times. The rearrangement joins TRBV5-5 to TRBJ1-1; tentative D call: TRBD1 (5 bases). In germline, CDR1 is SGHKS, CDR2 YYEKEE (reference sequence). This CDR3 comprises 12 residues. The ends were cut back, 1 base at V and 7 bases at J, with 8 bases in the middle. CDR3: CASSLPGREAFF. As DNA, the CDR3 is TGTGCCAGCAGCTTGCCGGGACGTGAAGCTTTCTTT.

This chain links TRBV29-1 with TRBJ1-3; D is perhaps TRBD1 (6 bases). This CDR3 region has 15 residues. Germline lookup yields CDR1 SQVTM and CDR2 ANQGSEA. V was cut by 6 bases and J by 0 bases, with 15 bases left in between. This chain's CDR3 is CSVTGLQDSGNTIYF. Here the CDR3 DNA reads TGCAGCGTCACAGGGCTGCAGGACTCTGGAAACACCATATATTTT.

This clonotype was seen more than once but under ten times. This chain uses TRBV7-9 with TRBJ2-7, with D tentatively TRBD2 (6 bases). Germline V gene lookup returns CDR1 SEHNR and CDR2 FQNEAQ (reference sequence). Between the trimmed V and J ends, which lost 0 bases and 2 bases, there was a span of 14 bases. The CDR3 extends over 16 amino acids. CDR3 nucleotides: TGTGCCAGCAGCTTAGCCGGGGGTCCCTCTGCCTACGAGCAGTACTTC. The encoded protein is CASSLAGGPSAYEQYF.

V is TRBV12-5 and J is TRBJ1-2; TRBD1 agrees at 7 bases. This CDR3 contains 16 residues. Germline loops: CDR1 LGHNT, CDR2 FRNRAP. Trimming took 4 bases from V and 3 from J; bases not matched to a gene: 11. The CDR3 reads CASGSSITGDDYGYTF. CDR3 sequence (DNA): TGTGCTAGTGGTTCATCCATAACAGGGGATGACTATGGCTACACCTTC.